These T cell receptor beta chains were read from a single sample in a study of T cells in Graves' hyperthyroidism and ophthalmopathy. TCRdb reprocessed the multiplex PCR reads via MiXCR and lists one record per CDR3 protein. The sample consists of about 500,000 distinct CDR3 sequences, about an eighth of them appearing once. The sample taken for sequencing was blood. These receptors originate from a woman younger than 30 with Graves' hyperthyroidism. The CDR3 runs from the conserved cysteine through the conserved F or W. D genes are given only for firm matches. Clone size appears in some rows only: once, few, many, or a class for an expanded clone.

j_call v_call clone_size d_call cdr3_aa cdr3_nt
TRBJ2-7 TRBV2 many - CASTRTRETYEQYF TGTGCCAGCACCAGGACTCGAGAGACCTACGAGCAGTACTTC
TRBJ2-2 TRBV27 many - CASSIQYLANTGELFF TGTGCCAGCAGTATCCAATATCTAGCGAACACCGGGGAGCTGTTTTTT
TRBJ2-1 TRBV10-3 many TRBD2 CAISDPTISGRVNEQFF TGTGCCATCAGTGACCCCACAATTAGCGGGAGGGTTAATGAGCAGTTCTTC
TRBJ2-1 TRBV10-3 many TRBD1 CAISGRSGQGANEQFF TGTGCCATCAGTGGAAGGTCGGGACAGGGGGCGAATGAGCAGTTCTTC
TRBJ2-7 TRBV27 many - CASRETTAGWEQYF TGTGCCAGCAGGGAGACGACGGCCGGGTGGGAGCAGTACTTC
TRBJ1-5 TRBV28 - - CASSSHGTQHF TGTGCCAGCAGTTCCCACGGGACCCAGCATTTT
TRBJ2-7 TRBV18 - - CASSPRPVSYEQYF TGTGCCAGCTCACCCCGGCCAGTCTCCTACGAGCAGTACTTC
TRBJ1-6 TRBV6-1 - - CASRDWRYNSPLHF TGTGCCAGCAGGGACTGGCGGTATAATTCACCCCTCCACTTT
TRBJ1-2 TRBV6-1 many - CASRIWTASGDYGYTF TGTGCCAGCAGAATCTGGACAGCCAGCGGGGACTATGGCTACACCTTC
TRBJ2-3 TRBV10-3 many TRBD2 CAISELADGTDTQYF TGTGCCATCAGTGAGCTAGCGGACGGCACAGATACGCAGTATTTT
TRBJ2-1 TRBV2 many TRBD2 CASMSREPGSYNEQFF TGTGCCAGCATGTCGCGGGAGCCTGGGTCCTACAATGAGCAGTTCTTC
TRBJ1-3 TRBV4-1 many - CASSQVPRGSGNTIYF TGCGCCAGCAGCCAAGTCCCCAGGGGCTCTGGAAACACCATATATTTT
TRBJ1-1 TRBV7-9 few - CASSLDISLTKAFF TGTGCCAGCAGCTTAGACATATCACTTACCAAAGCTTTCTTT
TRBJ2-5 TRBV20-1 - TRBD1 CSASHRGPETQYF TGCAGTGCCAGTCACAGGGGGCCGGAGACCCAGTACTTC
TRBJ1-2 TRBV2 - - CASSVNRETYGYTF TGTGCCAGCAGTGTGAACAGGGAGACCTATGGCTACACCTTC
TRBJ2-1 TRBV9 many TRBD2 CAGSPLAGGTSGNEQFF TGTGCCGGCAGTCCTCTAGCGGGGGGCACCTCCGGGAATGAGCAGTTCTTC
TRBJ1-4 TRBV20-1 - - CSAREASLNEKLFF TGCAGTGCTAGAGAGGCCAGCCTGAATGAAAAACTGTTTTTT
TRBJ2-1 TRBV3-1 many TRBD2 CASSQAPYWTLGGNEQFF TGTGCCAGCAGCCAAGCGCCGTACTGGACTTTGGGAGGGAATGAGCAGTTCTTC
TRBJ1-6 TRBV3-1 few - CASSQEGSPLHF TGTGCCAGCAGCCAAGAAGGTTCACCCCTCCACTTT
TRBJ2-5 TRBV5-8 - - CASSLGIGRTQYF TGTGCCAGCAGCTTGGGGATCGGGAGGACCCAGTACTTC
TRBJ2-5 TRBV6-1 many - CASSDTGSIQETQYF TGTGCCAGCAGTGACACAGGATCCATCCAAGAGACCCAGTACTTC
TRBJ1-3 TRBV6-1 few - CASENRAGNTIYF TGTGCCAGCGAAAACAGGGCTGGAAACACCATATATTTT
TRBJ2-5 TRBV2 many TRBD2 CASKASSGGTQYF TGTGCCAGTAAAGCCTCTAGCGGGGGGACCCAGTACTTC
TRBJ2-3 TRBV27 many - CASSPLWDKPTDTQYF TGTGCCAGCAGCCCCCTTTGGGACAAACCCACAGATACGCAGTATTTT
TRBJ2-3 TRBV20-1 many - CSAPAVKDTQYF TGCAGTGCCCCTGCCGTCAAAGATACGCAGTATTTT
TRBJ2-5 TRBV6-6 many - CASSYSGPQETQYF TGTGCCAGCAGTTACTCGGGACCGCAGGAGACCCAGTACTTC
TRBJ2-3 TRBV11-3 many - CASSGSPGTSTDTQYF TGTGCCAGCAGCGGGTCCCCCGGGACTAGCACAGATACGCAGTATTTT
TRBJ2-1 TRBV6-1 many TRBD2 CASSLVSGRATSYNEQFF TGTGCCAGCAGCTTAGTAAGCGGGAGGGCAACCTCCTACAATGAGCAGTTCTTC
TRBJ2-1 TRBV7-9 - TRBD2 CASSLVGGLAGNEQFF TGTGCCAGCAGCTTAGTCGGCGGACTAGCGGGAAATGAGCAGTTCTTC
TRBJ1-2 TRBV12-5 - - CASGPPGANYGYTF TGTGCTAGTGGTCCCCCCGGGGCCAACTATGGCTACACCTTC
TRBJ1-1 TRBV5-8 few - CASSLFSAGNTEAFF TGTGCCAGCAGCTTGTTTTCAGCGGGGAACACTGAAGCTTTCTTT
TRBJ2-6 TRBV5-6 - - CASSLEGRSGADVLTF TGTGCCAGCAGCTTGGAGGGGCGCTCCGGGGCCGACGTCCTGACTTTC
TRBJ1-5 TRBV6-1 few - CASSELSNQPQHF TGTGCCAGCAGTGAACTTTCCAATCAGCCCCAGCATTTT
TRBJ2-1 TRBV6-2/TRBV6-3 many TRBD2 CASRPGTSGRGKQFF TGTGCCAGCAGACCCGGGACTAGCGGGAGGGGGAAGCAGTTCTTC